The entry that follows covers one TCR beta chain sequence. The data derive from a study of low-dose radiotherapy and immunotherapy resistance in tumors. As for the study in general: Treatment consisted of nivolumab 240 mg every two weeks and ipilimumab 1 mg/kg every six weeks, given intravenously to patients. One day before radiation and immunotherapy, intravenous cyclophosphamide 200 mg/m2 was administered, with this repeated every two weeks.

Gene-specific TRAV and TRBV primers were used for first-strand cDNA, covering alpha and beta chains. Both a constant-region primer and a V-primer adapter served to amplify TCRs across 20 PCR cycles. Each CDR3 protein is one row after TCRdb ran MiXCR on the reads. The sample has 64,000 or so distinct CDR3 sequences; more than 25% are singletons. V dropped 2 bases and J dropped 2 bases, with 13 bases sitting between them. CDR3 length: 16 residues. CDR1 is ENHRY, CDR2 SYGVKD, per germline. Regarding time point: before trial treatment. Ipilimumab, nivolumab, aspirin, low-dose cyclophosphamide and low-dose radiotherapy were administered to donors.

This rearrangement joins TRBV10-3 to TRBJ2-1, with D tentatively TRBD1 (6 bases). The source is a female donor with ovarian cancer. The starting material was PBMCs, obtained before treatment. CDR3 in amino acids: CAISELRTAPYNEQFF. In DNA, the CDR3 is TGTGCCATCAGTGAGCTGCGGACAGCACCCTACAATGAGCAGTTCTTC.